Below, 30 T cell receptor beta chains from the same sample are listed, as sequenced in a study of blood T cell repertoires in COVID-19. Sequencing used immunoSEQ multiplex PCR; TCRdb keeps in-frame clones, though not all of them. The sample has tens of thousands of clones, roughly four fifths seen once. The sample was peripheral blood. The receptor source for this set is a human donor in a cohort sampled during active COVID-19.

The V call is TRBV4-1, the J call TRBJ2-2; D may be TRBD2 (7 bases). From germline, CDR1 is MGHRA and CDR2 YSYEKL. The ends were cut back, 4 bases at V and 1 base at J, with 16 bases in the middle. CDR3 length equals 17 residues. The CDR3: CASSPRWGGKNTGELFF. The CDR3 DNA reads TGCGCCAGCAGCCCCCGTTGGGGGGGCAAGAACACCGGGGAGCTGTTTTTT.

V gene TRBV4-1 combines with J gene TRBJ2-1; D is possibly TRBD2 (6 bases). Trimming cost V 0 bases and J 3 bases, with 21 bases left between them. The V gene's germline CDR1 is MGHRA and CDR2 YSYEKL. The CDR3 totals 19 residues. CDR3 nucleotide sequence: TGCGCCAGCAGCCAAGATCAAGTTTTAAGGTGGAGGGACTACAATGAGCAGTTCTTC. It yields the protein CASSQDQVLRWRDYNEQFF.

The chain joins TRBV29-1 to TRBJ1-6; the D is unclear. Per germline, CDR1 SQVTM and CDR2 ANQGSEA. V lost 5 bases and J 10 bases, leaving 15 bases between the germline ends. The CDR3 runs 13 residues. The CDR3 spells CSVRETTLSPLHF. CDR3 nucleotides: TGCAGCGTTAGGGAGACGACACTATCACCCCTCCACTTT.

The gene calls are TRBV10-3 and TRBJ2-2; D is uncertain. The germline gives CDR1 ENHRY, CDR2 SYGVKD. Trimming pared 0 bases from V and 3 bases from J, leaving 8 bases between. This CDR3 is built from 15 residues. The CDR3 nucleotides are TGTGCCATCAGTGAGTCCGCGCCCGACACCGGGGAGCTGTTTTTT. This sequence encodes CAISESAPDTGELFF.

The CDR3 coding sequence is TGTGCCAGCACATGGGACAGCCCATACTATGGCTACACCTTC. This sequence encodes CASTWDSPYYGYTF. The rearrangement links TRBV5-6 to TRBJ1-2; 7 bases align to TRBD1. The germline CDR1 and CDR2 sequences are SGHDT and YYEEEE. The length of the CDR3 is 14 residues. V trimming: 6 bases; J trimming: 3 bases; junction bases outside the gene matches: 8.

This chain links TRBV7-9 with TRBJ1-1; no definite D call. Trimming left V 3 bases short and J 1 base short, with 12 bases between. From germline, CDR1 is SEHNR and CDR2 FQNEAQ (reference sequence). This CDR3 spans 15 amino acids. The CDR3 sequence is CASSFPRVTNTEAFF. The CDR3 DNA reads TGTGCCAGCAGCTTTCCCCGGGTTACGAACACTGAAGCTTTCTTT.

This clone was observed once. V gene TRBV3-1 (or the pseudogene TRBV3-2) combines with J gene TRBJ2-6, with a weak D call TRBD1 (5 bases). CDR1 is LGHDT, CDR2 YNNKEL, per germline (reference sequence). The CDR3 has 16 residues. V was pared by 4 bases and J by 4 bases, with 14 bases between. The CDR3 DNA follows: TGTGCCAGCAGCCTCGGGCAGGGCGGAGGGGCCAACGTCCTGACTTTC. Protein: CASSLGQGGGANVLTF.

A remark on this clone: Other nucleotide sequences in the sample specify the same CDR3. V and J are TRBV10-2 and TRBJ2-7, with a tentative D call TRBD2 (5 bases). Germline V gene sequence: CDR1 WSHSY, CDR2 SAAADI. Trimming shortened V by 3 bases and J by 4 bases, and 7 bases separated the two germline ends. The CDR3 spans 12 residues. For the CDR3, the DNA is TGCGCCAGCAGTGACGAGGGATACGAGCAGTACTTC. Its translation is CASSDEGYEQYF.

This clone was picked up one time. This sequence joins TRBV13 and TRBJ1-2; D might be TRBD1 (5 bases). Germline assignment: CDR1 PRHDT and CDR2 FYEKMQ (reference sequence). Trimming pared 5 bases from V and 7 bases from J, leaving 20 bases between. This CDR3 comprises 15 residues. The CDR3 spells CASSPQLGPSGGYTF. CDR3 in DNA: TGTGCCAGCAGCCCCCAACTGGGGCCTTCGGGTGGCTACACCTTC. The variable domain in full, completed from reference TRBV13 and TRBJ1-2, reads AAGVIQSPRHLIKEKRETATLKCYPIPRHDTVYWYQQGPGQDPQFLISFYEKMQSDKGSIPDRFSAQQFSDYHSELNMSSLELGDSALYFCASSPQLGPSGGYTFGSGTRLTVV.

The chain has TRBV12-3 or TRBV12-4 and TRBJ1-2; a possible D gene is TRBD1 (6 bases). The CDR3 sequence is 13 residues long. V lost 6 bases to trimming and J lost 5 bases, with 13 bases between them. The CDR3 loop reads CASRPGRGYGYTF. As DNA, the CDR3 is TGTGCCAGCAGGCCCGGGAGGGGGTATGGCTACACCTTC.

The chain uses TRBV4-3 and TRBJ2-1, with D perhaps TRBD1 (6 bases). This CDR3 comprises 14 residues. Germline V gives CDR1 LGHNA, CDR2 YSLEER. V dropped 4 bases and J dropped 0 bases, with 7 bases sitting between them. CDR3 sequence reads: CASSRDNSYNEQFF. The CDR3 bases are TGCGCCAGCAGCCGGGACAACTCCTACAATGAGCAGTTCTTC.

The chain joins TRBV4-3 to TRBJ2-7; 7 bases are a match to TRBD2. V lost 0 bases to trimming and J lost 0 bases; unmatched junction nucleotides: 5. The germline CDR1 and CDR2 sequences are LGHNA and YSLEER. The CDR3 totals 16 residues. The CDR3 DNA follows: TGCGCCAGCAGCCAAGACCCCCGGGGGGACTCCTACGAGCAGTACTTC. It encodes CASSQDPRGDSYEQYF.

The J gene is TRBJ2-7, the V gene TRBV5-1, with 8 nucleotides matching TRBD1. CDR3 length: 15 residues. Trimming cost V 0 bases and J 5 bases; bases outside gene matches: 7. CDR1 and CDR2 from the germline V gene are SGHRS and YFSETQ. CDR3 in DNA: TGCGCCAGCAGCTTGGGCGGCAGGGGGCGCCACGAGCAGTACTTC. Translation: CASSLGGRGRHEQYF.

This clone was detected once. In DNA, the CDR3 is TGTGCCAGCAGCCCACAGGTTGGCGAGCAGTACTTC. It translates to CASSPQVGEQYF. This chain links TRBV7-9 with TRBJ2-7; D is perhaps TRBD1 (5 bases). Germline V gene sequence: CDR1 SEHNR, CDR2 FQNEAQ (reference sequence). The CDR3 has 12 amino acids. V lost 5 bases and J lost 6, with 11 bases in between.

This chain joins TRBV7-9 and TRBJ2-7; D gene unclear. CDR3 size: 12 residues. In germline, CDR1 is SEHNR, CDR2 FQNEAQ (reference sequence). The V and J ends lost 1 base and 3 bases respectively, with 4 bases between them. CDR3 sequence: CASSLVHYEQYF. CDR3 nucleotide sequence: TGTGCCAGCAGCTTAGTCCACTACGAGCAGTACTTC. Variable domain in full (rest from reference TRBV7-9 and TRBJ2-7): DTGVSQNPRHKITKRGQNVTFRCDPISEHNRLYWYRQTLGQGPEFLTYFQNEAQLEKSRLLSDRFSAERPKGSFSTLEIQRTEQGDSAMYLCASSLVHYEQYFGPGTRLTVT.

CDR3 nucleotides: TGTGCCAGCAGCCTGCCCCGGGACAGCCGATTCGACGAGCAGTACTTC. Protein sequence: CASSLPRDSRFDEQYF. The chain recombines TRBV7-9 with TRBJ2-7; TRBD1 matches at 7 bases. Germline loops: CDR1 SEHNR, CDR2 FQNEAQ (reference sequence). This CDR3 is 16 amino acids long. The ends lost 5 bases at V and 5 bases at J; junction bases unmatched: 15.

The chain uses TRBV7-8 and TRBJ2-1, with a possible D match to TRBD1 (6 bases). The CDR3 contains 15 residues. Germline CDR1 is SGHVS and CDR2 is FQNEAQ. Trimming removed 5 bases at V and 1 base at J, with 12 bases between. The CDR3 nucleotides are TGTGCCAGCAGCCCGGACAGACTATCCTACAATGAGCAGTTCTTC. Translating it yields CASSPDRLSYNEQFF.

The sample holds a few counts of this clone. V usage is TRBV5-5 and J usage is TRBJ2-3; weak D call: TRBD1 (6 bases). The V end was cut by 0 bases, the J end by 6 bases, with 26 bases between. Germline V CDR1 and CDR2: SGHKS, YYEKEE (reference sequence). The CDR3 runs 19 residues. CDR3 bases: TGTGCCAGCAGCTTGGCTGTAATTAGGGGGAGACTAAGGGCTGATACGCAGTATTTT. Its translation: CASSLAVIRGRLRADTQYF.

The chain employs TRBV10-2 and TRBJ2-7; D is undetermined. Germline values: CDR1 WSHSY, CDR2 SAAADI. This CDR3 contains 14 residues. Trimming shortened V by 4 bases and J by 0 bases, and 10 bases separated the two germline ends. The CDR3 reads CASSGHISSYEQYF. The CDR3 coding sequence is TGCGCCAGCAGTGGCCATATTAGCTCCTACGAGCAGTACTTC.

The chain joins TRBV9 to TRBJ1-5; TRBD1 agrees at 8 bases. This CDR3 spans 15 amino acids. In germline, CDR1 is SGDLS, CDR2 YYNGEE. Germline trimming cut 0 bases from V and 6 bases from J; bases unmatched to any gene: 5. CDR3 residues: CASSVGDRGSQPQHF. The CDR3 DNA reads TGTGCCAGCAGCGTAGGTGACAGGGGCAGTCAGCCCCAGCATTTT.

This chain connects TRBV4-1 to TRBJ1-1; weak D call: TRBD1 (5 bases). The V end was cut by 4 bases, the J end by 2 bases, with 20 bases between. Germline V gene data show CDR1 as MGHRA and CDR2 as YSYEKL. The CDR3 runs 17 residues. Here the CDR3 DNA reads TGCGCCAGCAGCCCTAACAAATTCCAGGGAAAAAACACTGAAGCTTTCTTT. Translated, it gives CASSPNKFQGKNTEAFF.

Written as DNA, the CDR3 is TGTGCCAGCAGGGGGACAGGGGCCCCCGGGGAGCTGTTTTTT. Its translation is CASRGTGAPGELFF. The chain recombines TRBV6-5 with TRBJ2-2, with 10 positions matching TRBD1. This CDR3 contains 14 residues. Losses at the gene ends were 6 bases for V and 6 bases for J; bases not matched to a gene: 4. The germline CDR1 and CDR2 sequences are MNHEY and SVGAGI.

This clone was seen once. The chain joins TRBV28 to TRBJ1-2; 9 bases match TRBD1. Germline V gives CDR1 MDHEN, CDR2 SYDVKM. There are 17 residues in the CDR3. V was clipped by 4 bases and J by 1 base; unmatched bases: 10. CDR3 protein: CASSSGAGTGNNYGYTF. CDR3 coding DNA: TGTGCCAGCAGTTCCGGAGCCGGGACAGGGAATAACTATGGCTACACCTTC.

The rearrangement joins TRBV5-6 to TRBJ2-5, with D unresolved. Trimming cost V 4 bases and J 7 bases, with 11 bases left between them. The CDR3 runs to 12 residues. Germline CDR1 SGHDT, CDR2 YYEEEE. Written as DNA, the CDR3 is TGTGCCAGCAGCCCCGCAGGTGGGACCCAGTACTTC. Translation: CASSPAGGTQYF.

This clone has just one count. The chain uses TRBV3-1 (or the pseudogene TRBV3-2) and TRBJ2-1; possible D gene TRBD2, 5 bases. Trimming shortened V by 4 bases and J by 9 bases, and 13 bases separated the two germline ends. Germline V CDR1 and CDR2: LGHDT, YNNKEL (reference sequence). The CDR3 runs to 13 residues. Here the CDR3 DNA reads TGTGCCAGCAGCCGCGGGCATTCGGGTGAGCAGTTCTTC. Amino acid sequence: CASSRGHSGEQFF.

CDR3 in amino acids: CASSRGWGTNREQYF. For the CDR3, the DNA is TGTGCCAGCAGTCGAGGATGGGGGACTAATCGCGAGCAGTACTTC. The chain uses TRBV7-9 and TRBJ2-7; TRBD2 matches at 7 bases. The V and J ends lost 6 bases and 6 bases, in that order; junction bases with no gene match: 14. Germline V CDR1 and CDR2: SEHNR, FQNEAQ (reference sequence). The CDR3 is 15 residues long.

The chain links TRBV15 to TRBJ2-1; TRBD2 aligns across 15 bases. The V segment lost 1 base and the J segment 7 bases; nucleotides outside the gene matches: 5. Germline CDR1 reads LNHNV; CDR2 reads YYDKDF (reference sequence). The CDR3 runs 17 residues. CDR3 nucleotides: TGTGCCACCAGCAGAGGTCTTGGGACTAGCGGGGGGAATGAGCAGTTCTTC. It specifies CATSRGLGTSGGNEQFF.

The chain couples TRBV11-2 to TRBJ2-7, with 7 bases fitting TRBD2. The ends lost 5 bases at V and 5 bases at J; junction bases unmatched: 6. Looked up from germline, CDR1 is SGHAT and CDR2 is FQNNGV. The CDR3 is 13 residues long. CDR3: CASSARGGDEQYF. In nucleotides, the CDR3 is TGTGCCAGCAGCGCCCGGGGAGGGGACGAGCAGTACTTC.

This sequence joins TRBV15 and TRBJ1-5, with D tentatively TRBD1 (5 bases). CDR3 length: 13 amino acids. Germline V lookup: CDR1 LNHNV, CDR2 YYDKDF (reference sequence). The ends were cut back, 5 bases at V and 6 bases at J, with 11 bases in the middle. CDR3 amino acids: CATSWGGGQPQHF. The CDR3 bases are TGTGCCACCAGCTGGGGGGGTGGTCAGCCCCAGCATTTT.

The genes are TRBV27 and TRBJ2-7; 7 nucleotides match TRBD2. Germline V gene sequence: CDR1 MNHEY, CDR2 SMNVEV (reference sequence). This CDR3 region has 15 residues. V dropped 4 bases and J dropped 0; count of bases not matched to a gene: 6. The CDR3 DNA follows: TGTGCCAGCAGTTGGGCGGGGGATAGCTCCTACGAGCAGTACTTC. It codes for CASSWAGDSSYEQYF.